This record covers a single TCR beta chain. Antigen unknown. Since a much larger clone is just one base distant, this may be a read error. Each CDR3 protein is one row after TCRdb ran MiXCR on the reads. The table records about 440,000 distinct CDR3 sequences, roughly 30% of them present only once. This sample is part of a study of T cell repertoires in cytomegalovirus infection. About the research overall: Through public TCR beta signatures, both CMV infection and matching HLA type were indicated.

Study-wide points: Pooled public TCR beta family frequency picked out CMV carriers with the relevant HLA. Dominant in the ex vivo response were TCR beta clonotypes restricted by HLA-C and specific for CMV.

Looked up from germline, CDR1 is SGHVS and CDR2 is FNYEAQ. The length of the CDR3 is 14 residues. The chain has TRBV7-6 and TRBJ1-1; D gene uncertain. The receptor comes from a human donor in good health (CMV status not recorded). Some clones in this sample may be carry-over from other donors' samples. The sequencing sample was made of PBMCs. The CDR3, as DNA: TGTGCCAGCAGCCGGACGGGGTTACGGACTGAAGCTTTATTT. Its translation is CASSRTGLRTEALF.